Presented here are 24 T cell receptor beta chains from one specimen sequenced in a study of T cell responses to AZD1222 COVID-19 vaccine. Data came from immunoSEQ multiplex PCR; TCRdb stores just in-frame clones and leaves some out. The table records over 120,000 clones, more than 90% of them present only once. This material consisted of peripheral blood, taken on day 0 of AZD1222 vaccination. The receptors stem from an adult in good health.

This chain links TRBV18 with TRBJ1-6, with D possibly TRBD1 on 5 matching bases. The CDR3 contains 16 residues. Germline CDR1 KGHSH, CDR2 LQKENI. V was cut by 2 bases and J by 7 bases, with 15 bases left in between. The CDR3, as DNA: TGTGCCAGCTCACCATGGGATATGACAGCGAATTCACCCCTCCACTTT. It codes for CASSPWDMTANSPLHF. Drawing the rest from reference TRBV18 and TRBJ1-6, the complete variable domain is NAGVMQNPRHLVRRRGQEARLRCSPMKGHSHVYWYRQLPEEGLKFMVYLQKENIIDESGMPKERFSAEFPKEGPSILRIQQVVRGDSAAYFCASSPWDMTANSPLHFGNGTRLTVT.

The rearrangement links TRBV6-5 to TRBJ1-4; D unclear. The CDR3 is 14 residues long. Trimming took off 6 bases at V and 8 bases at J, with 16 bases between the two ends. CDR1 is MNHEY and CDR2 is SVGAGI in the germline V gene. The CDR3 DNA sequence: TGTGCCAGCAGCCGAGCAAGGGTGGGGGAAAAACTGTTTTTT. As protein: CASSRARVGEKLFF.

The genes are TRBV5-1 and TRBJ2-2; 9 nucleotides line up with TRBD1. Trimming took 0 bases from V and 1 from J; bases not matched to a gene: 4. CDR1 and CDR2 (germline): SGHRS, YFSETQ. The CDR3 covers 17 residues. CDR3 in amino acids: CASSLDPDRGNTGELFF. CDR3 nucleotide sequence: TGCGCCAGCAGCTTGGACCCGGACAGGGGGAACACCGGGGAGCTGTTTTTT.

CDR3 DNA: TGCGCCAGCAGCGCCTGGACAGGGATCTACAATGAGCAGTTCTTC. Protein product: CASSAWTGIYNEQFF. J is TRBJ2-1 and V is TRBV5-1; 8 bases fit TRBD1. CDR3 length: 15 amino acids. Trimming cost V 4 bases and J 3 bases; bases outside gene matches: 6. Germline values: CDR1 SGHRS, CDR2 YFSETQ.

The chain joins TRBV2 to TRBJ2-7, with 7 bases lining up with TRBD1. Unmatched junction bases numbered 6, after V lost 1 base and J lost 3 bases. Germline lookup yields CDR1 SNHLY and CDR2 FYNNEI. The CDR3 runs to 15 residues. CDR3 DNA sequence: TGTGCCAGCAGTGAAGACTGGGACAGACTCTACGAGCAGTACTTC. Its protein product is CASSEDWDRLYEQYF.

The chain employs TRBV5-1 and TRBJ1-4; no clear D. The CDR3 loop spans 15 amino acids. Trimming removed 4 bases from V and 0 bases from J, with 10 bases in between. CDR1 is SGHRS and CDR2 is YFSETQ in the germline V gene. The CDR3 DNA follows: TGCGCCAGCAGCATAGAGGGTGCAACTAATGAAAAACTGTTTTTT. Its translation: CASSIEGATNEKLFF.

The rearrangement joins TRBV29-1 to TRBJ1-2; unclear D gene. The V gene lost 7 bases and the J gene lost 0 bases, with 12 bases spanning the gap. CDR3 length: 13 residues. The germline CDR1 and CDR2 sequences are SQVTM and ANQGSEA. The CDR3 DNA sequence: TGCAGCGAAGGGAGTTATCCTAACTATGGCTACACCTTC. Translated: CSEGSYPNYGYTF.

The genes are TRBV10-3 and TRBJ1-2, with a tentative D call TRBD1 (5 bases). The CDR3 contains 15 residues. Per germline, CDR1 ENHRY and CDR2 SYGVKD. Deletions cut 3 bases from V and 3 bases from J, with 14 bases between. Here the CDR3 DNA reads TGTGCCATCAGTGAACCCGGGGGAGGGGACTATGGCTACACCTTC. It yields the protein CAISEPGGGDYGYTF.

This clone was seen only once. The rearrangement links TRBV6-5 to TRBJ2-7; D remains ambiguous. Trimming took off 5 bases at V and 2 bases at J, with 13 bases between the two ends. CDR1 MNHEY and CDR2 SVGAGI come from the germline V gene. CDR3 size: 14 residues. CDR3 residues: CASSPEHIPYEQYF. The CDR3 DNA reads TGTGCCAGCAGTCCCGAGCATATCCCCTACGAGCAGTACTTC.

The rearrangement links TRBV6-5 to TRBJ2-7; TRBD1 or TRBD2 may be the D gene (5 bases each). With 5 bases removed from V and 3 bases from J, the gap between germline ends came to 14 bases. Germline CDR1 and CDR2: MNHEY and SVGAGI. This CDR3 is built from 14 residues. In DNA form, the CDR3 reads TGTGCCAGCAGTCCGGGGCTTATAAACTACGAGCAGTACTTC. Its translation is CASSPGLINYEQYF.

The chain recombines TRBV24-1 with TRBJ2-3, with a weak D call TRBD2 (6 bases). The germline V gene has CDR1 KGHDR and CDR2 SFDVKD. The CDR3 has 15 amino acids. V was pared by 5 bases and J by 4 bases, with 15 bases between. CDR3 DNA sequence: TGTGCCACCAGTGCCCCGGCAGGGAGGTCAGATACGCAGTATTTT. The encoded protein is CATSAPAGRSDTQYF.

The table lists this clone with a count of one. The chain employs TRBV7-8 and TRBJ1-1; unclear D gene. CDR3 length equals 13 residues. V was trimmed by 6 bases and J by 2 bases, leaving 10 bases between them. Germline CDR1 is SGHVS and CDR2 is FQNEAQ. The CDR3 nucleotides read TGTGCCAGCAGTTTTGGCGGAAACACTGAAGCTTTCTTT. Its protein is CASSFGGNTEAFF.

V usage is TRBV28 and J usage is TRBJ1-4, with D possibly TRBD1 on 5 matching bases. The CDR3 covers 16 residues. Germline V lookup: CDR1 MDHEN, CDR2 SYDVKM. Deletions cut 4 bases from V and 3 bases from J, with 15 bases between. The CDR3 coding sequence is TGTGCCAGCAGTTGGGGGGTCGGGGGTGCTAATGAAAAACTGTTTTTT. Translated: CASSWGVGGANEKLFF.

This chain joins TRBV6-5 and TRBJ1-2, with 7 bases matching TRBD1. V dropped 3 bases and J dropped 2; count of bases not matched to a gene: 6. This CDR3 region has 15 residues. The germline CDR1 and CDR2 sequences are MNHEY and SVGAGI. The CDR3, as DNA: TGTGCCAGCAGTTATGGGACAGCATTCAACTATGGCTACACCTTC. Its translation is CASSYGTAFNYGYTF.

This clone was detected once. The V gene is TRBV19, the J gene TRBJ1-2, with D unresolved. V shed 3 bases and J shed 3 bases, with 11 bases lying between them. The CDR3 is 14 residues long. Germline-derived CDR1 and CDR2 are LNHDA and SQIVND (reference sequence). The CDR3 DNA reads TGTGCCAGTAGTATTCTCGGGGTCGACTATGGCTACACCTTC. It is translated as CASSILGVDYGYTF. The variable domain in full, completed from reference TRBV19 and TRBJ1-2, reads DGGITQSPKYLFRKEGQNVTLSCEQNLNHDAMYWYRQDPGQGLRLIYYSQIVNDFQKGDIAEGYSVSREKKESFPLTVTSAQKNPTAFYLCASSILGVDYGYTFGSGTRLTVV.

This clone came up a few times. The chain uses TRBV6-5 and TRBJ1-2; 7 bases are shared with TRBD1. Germline values: CDR1 MNHEY, CDR2 SVGAGI. The CDR3 is 13 residues long. The V segment lost 3 bases and the J segment 5 bases; nucleotides outside the gene matches: 3. The CDR3 spells CASSYTGEYGYTF. The CDR3 region has the DNA TGTGCCAGCAGTTATACAGGGGAGTATGGCTACACCTTC.

V usage is TRBV5-4 and J usage is TRBJ2-1, with 8 bases matching TRBD2. J gave up 0 bases and V 4 bases, and 3 bases lay outside the gene matches. This CDR3 has 15 amino acids. Germline lookup yields CDR1 SGHNT and CDR2 YYREEE (reference sequence). CDR3 protein: CASSPGLGSYNEQFF. In DNA form, the CDR3 reads TGTGCCAGCAGCCCGGGACTAGGCTCCTACAATGAGCAGTTCTTC.

The chain recombines TRBV14 with TRBJ2-3; D may be TRBD2 (6 bases). CDR1 is SGHDN, CDR2 FVKESK, per germline. V was trimmed by 3 bases and J by 2 bases, leaving 15 bases between them. The CDR3 has 16 amino acids. CDR3 sequence: CASSQGWRESTDTQYF. Here the CDR3 DNA reads TGTGCCAGCAGCCAGGGCTGGAGGGAGTCCACAGATACGCAGTATTTT.

V usage is TRBV15 and J usage is TRBJ2-5; no definite D call. CDR3 length equals 15 residues. V was cut by 3 bases and J by 2 bases, with 13 bases left in between. Looked up from germline, CDR1 is LNHNV and CDR2 is YYDKDF (reference sequence). This CDR3 is CATSRVLDPQETQYF. The CDR3 nucleotides are TGTGCCACCAGCAGGGTTTTAGACCCTCAAGAGACCCAGTACTTC.

The chain carries TRBV2 and TRBJ2-7; 12 bases are a match to TRBD1. With 8 bases clipped from V and 3 bases from J, the junction kept 17 bases outside the gene matches. The V gene's germline CDR1 is SNHLY and CDR2 FYNNEI. The CDR3 has 18 amino acids. The CDR3 sequence is CASGTGGRDTIRNYEQYF. In DNA, the CDR3 is TGTGCCAGCGGGACAGGGGGCCGAGACACAATCCGCAACTACGAGCAGTACTTC.

This rearrangement joins TRBV24-1 to TRBJ2-1; D is uncertain. This CDR3 contains 12 residues. V gave up 10 bases and J gave up 4 bases, with 10 bases separating them. Germline values: CDR1 KGHDR, CDR2 SFDVKD. CDR3 DNA sequence: TGTGCCACAGGGAACGGGTACAATGAGCAGTTCTTC. It encodes CATGNGYNEQFF.

The chain carries TRBV27 and TRBJ2-7; no clear D gene. CDR3 length: 13 amino acids. Germline V lookup: CDR1 MNHEY, CDR2 SMNVEV (reference sequence). Trimming took off 0 bases at V and 7 bases at J, with 10 bases between the two ends. Here the CDR3 DNA reads TGTGCCAGCAGTTTATCGTTAGTTGGGGAGCAGTACTTC. This codes for CASSLSLVGEQYF.

In its sample, this clone was seen once. The chain links TRBV15 to TRBJ2-5, with 9 bases aligning to TRBD2. The CDR3 length is 14 residues. Germline V CDR1 and CDR2: LNHNV, YYDKDF (reference sequence). After removal of 5 bases from V and 4 bases from J, the junction contained 5 bases not matched to a gene. The CDR3 nucleotides are TGTGCCACCAGCTTAGCGGGAGTGGCAGAGACCCAGTACTTC. It specifies CATSLAGVAETQYF. The full variable domain, rest sourced from reference TRBV15 and TRBJ2-5, is DAMVIQNPRYQVTQFGKPVTLSCSQTLNHNVMYWYQQKSSQAPKLLFHYYDKDFNNEADTPDNFQSRRPNTSFCFLDIRSPGLGDTAMYLCATSLAGVAETQYFGPGTRLLVL.

CDR3: CASSPGGSGGAGYGYTF. DNA for the CDR3: TGCGCCAGCAGCCCCGGGGGGTCTGGGGGCGCGGGGTATGGCTACACCTTC. The rearrangement joins TRBV4-1 to TRBJ1-2, with D perhaps TRBD1 (6 bases). The CDR3 extends over 17 amino acids. Germline V gene lookup returns CDR1 MGHRA and CDR2 YSYEKL. The V gene lost 4 bases and the J gene lost 5 bases, with 23 bases spanning the gap.